This is a list of T cell receptor beta chains from one sample in a study of T cell repertoires in cytomegalovirus infection. TCRdb analysed the reads with MiXCR anew, one entry per CDR3 protein. The data contain some 480,000 distinct CDR3 sequences, roughly a third of them singletons. No antigen has been assigned to these receptors. Source: cultured PBMCs, taken from culture after CMV antigen stimulation. All receptors come from a human donor in good health (CMV status not recorded). Some clones in this sample may be carry-over from other donors' samples. Each CDR3 is given with its conserved first and last residue. D genes are given only for firm matches. Size is stated for part of the rows, as once, few or many counts, or as a class when the clone is expanded.

CDR3aa: CASSPPGLAGVADTQYF; CDR3nt: TGTGCCAGCAGCCCGCCGGGACTAGCGGGAGTTGCAGATACGCAGTATTTT; d_gene: TRBD2; abundance: .; v_gene: TRBV7-2; j_gene: TRBJ2-3
CDR3aa: CASSQEGLAGVPDTQYF; CDR3nt: TGCGCCAGCAGCCAAGAGGGACTAGCGGGAGTTCCAGATACGCAGTATTTT; d_gene: TRBD2; abundance: .; v_gene: TRBV4-3; j_gene: TRBJ2-3
CDR3aa: CASSYGTGKYNEQFF; CDR3nt: TGTGCCAGCAGCTACGGGACAGGGAAGTACAATGAGCAGTTCTTC; d_gene: TRBD1; abundance: .; v_gene: TRBV7-8; j_gene: TRBJ2-1
CDR3aa: CASSLAGTGKEQFF; CDR3nt: TGTGCCAGCAGTCTCGCCGGGACAGGGAAGGAGCAGTTCTTC; d_gene: TRBD1; abundance: few; v_gene: TRBV28; j_gene: TRBJ2-1
CDR3aa: CASSLGHQNEQFF; CDR3nt: TGTGCCAGCAGCTTGGGACACCAGAATGAGCAGTTCTTC; d_gene: .; abundance: few; v_gene: TRBV7-6; j_gene: TRBJ2-1
CDR3aa: CASRRTGTDYEQYF; CDR3nt: TGCGCCAGCAGACGAACCGGGACAGACTACGAGCAGTACTTC; d_gene: TRBD1; abundance: .; v_gene: TRBV23-1; j_gene: TRBJ2-7
CDR3aa: CASSSTSIETPGFF; CDR3nt: TGTGCCAGCAGCTCCACTAGTATCGAGACGCCGGGGTTCTTC; d_gene: .; abundance: .; v_gene: TRBV7-6; j_gene: TRBJ2-1
CDR3aa: CASSQSGIGETQYF; CDR3nt: TGTGCCAGCAGCCAATCAGGGATTGGAGAGACCCAGTACTTC; d_gene: .; abundance: few; v_gene: TRBV11-2; j_gene: TRBJ2-5
CDR3aa: CATSRDITLAGDGTDTQYF; CDR3nt: TGTGCCACCAGCAGAGACATTACACTAGCGGGAGACGGCACAGATACGCAGTATTTT; d_gene: TRBD2; abundance: .; v_gene: TRBV15; j_gene: TRBJ2-3
CDR3aa: CASSYWQGRGQPQHF; CDR3nt: TGTGCCAGCAGTTACTGGCAGGGGCGCGGGCAGCCCCAGCATTTT; d_gene: .; abundance: .; v_gene: TRBV6-2/TRBV6-3; j_gene: TRBJ1-5
CDR3aa: CASSQGRELFF; CDR3nt: TGCGCCAGCAGCCAAGGGCGGGAGCTGTTTTTT; d_gene: .; abundance: few; v_gene: TRBV4-1; j_gene: TRBJ2-2
CDR3aa: CASSLATGLKAEAFF; CDR3nt: TGTGCCAGCAGCTTAGCGACTGGGTTAAAGGCTGAAGCTTTCTTT; d_gene: .; abundance: few; v_gene: TRBV7-2; j_gene: TRBJ1-1
CDR3aa: CARGQGAGNIQYF; CDR3nt: TGTGCCCGCGGACAGGGGGCCGGAAACATTCAGTACTTC; d_gene: TRBD1; abundance: .; v_gene: TRBV27; j_gene: TRBJ2-4
CDR3aa: CASSEAFSGYYNEQFF; CDR3nt: TGTGCCAGCAGTGAAGCGTTCAGCGGTTACTACAATGAGCAGTTCTTC; d_gene: .; abundance: few; v_gene: TRBV2; j_gene: TRBJ2-1
CDR3aa: CASSQETSGRMVF; CDR3nt: TGCGCCAGCAGCCAAGAGACTAGCGGGAGAATGGTCTTC; d_gene: TRBD2; abundance: .; v_gene: TRBV4-1; j_gene: TRBJ2-1
CDR3aa: CASSPVPGTGETQYF; CDR3nt: TGCGCCAGCAGCCCGGTCCCTGGGACAGGGGAGACCCAGTACTTC; d_gene: TRBD1; abundance: many; v_gene: TRBV5-1; j_gene: TRBJ2-5
CDR3aa: CASSPRQVNTDTQYF; CDR3nt: TGTGCCAGCAGCCCACGACAGGTGAACACAGATACGCAGTATTTT; d_gene: .; abundance: .; v_gene: TRBV3-1; j_gene: TRBJ2-3
CDR3aa: CASSLGQYTEAFF; CDR3nt: TGTGCCAGCAGCTTAGGTCAGTACACTGAAGCTTTCTTT; d_gene: .; abundance: many; v_gene: TRBV7-6; j_gene: TRBJ1-1
CDR3aa: CASSPEDRDTEAFF; CDR3nt: TGTGCCAGCAGCCCCGAGGACAGGGACACTGAAGCTTTCTTT; d_gene: TRBD1; abundance: many; v_gene: TRBV7-2; j_gene: TRBJ1-1
CDR3aa: CASSHTGAFLTTEAFF; CDR3nt: TGCGCCAGCAGCCATACAGGGGCATTCCTGACCACTGAAGCTTTCTTT; d_gene: TRBD1; abundance: .; v_gene: TRBV4-1; j_gene: TRBJ1-1
CDR3aa: CASSFQDGVGETQYF; CDR3nt: TGTGCCAGCAGCTTTCAGGACGGCGTAGGGGAGACCCAGTACTTC; d_gene: .; abundance: few; v_gene: TRBV7-2; j_gene: TRBJ2-5
CDR3aa: CASSPDRGNTIYF; CDR3nt: TGTGCCAGCAGCCCGGACAGGGGAAACACCATATATTTT; d_gene: TRBD1; abundance: .; v_gene: TRBV7-2; j_gene: TRBJ1-3
CDR3aa: CASSAASGPVTDTQYF; CDR3nt: TGTGCCAGCAGCGCGGCTAGCGGACCCGTCACAGATACGCAGTATTTT; d_gene: TRBD2; abundance: few; v_gene: TRBV7-2; j_gene: TRBJ2-3
CDR3aa: CASSTYRFQANAPEAFF; CDR3nt: TGTGCCAGCAGCACGTACAGGTTCCAAGCCAACGCCCCTGAAGCTTTCTTT; d_gene: .; abundance: many; v_gene: TRBV7-8; j_gene: TRBJ1-1
CDR3aa: CASSYLVTRDSGSTQYF; CDR3nt: TGTGCCAGCAGTTACTTGGTTACCCGGGACTCAGGTTCGACCCAGTACTTC; d_gene: .; abundance: .; v_gene: TRBV6-2/TRBV6-3; j_gene: TRBJ2-5
CDR3aa: CASSTSLQETQYF; CDR3nt: TGTGCCAGCAGTACTAGTTTACAAGAGACCCAGTACTTC; d_gene: .; abundance: few; v_gene: TRBV7-2; j_gene: TRBJ2-5
CDR3aa: CASSLLGAGLRF; CDR3nt: TGTGCCAGCAGCCTCCTCGGGGCAGGCCTCCGTTTT; d_gene: .; abundance: .; v_gene: TRBV12-3/TRBV12-4; j_gene: TRBJ1-4
CDR3aa: CASSISLYEQYF; CDR3nt: TGTGCCAGCAGCATTTCCCTCTACGAGCAGTACTTC; d_gene: .; abundance: many; v_gene: TRBV7-2; j_gene: TRBJ2-7
CDR3aa: CASSYMGTSGYNEQFF; CDR3nt: TGTGCCAGCAGTTACATGGGGACTAGCGGATACAATGAGCAGTTCTTC; d_gene: TRBD2; abundance: few; v_gene: TRBV7-3; j_gene: TRBJ2-1
CDR3aa: CASSLRSQGSNEQFF; CDR3nt: TGTGCCAGCAGCTTAAGATCCCAGGGGTCCAATGAGCAGTTCTTC; d_gene: .; abundance: few; v_gene: TRBV7-2; j_gene: TRBJ2-1
CDR3aa: CASRLGGVGQETQYF; CDR3nt: TGTGCCAGCAGGCTGGGCGGAGTCGGCCAAGAGACCCAGTACTTC; d_gene: .; abundance: few; v_gene: TRBV14; j_gene: TRBJ2-5
CDR3aa: CASSPDSREAFF; CDR3nt: TGCGCCAGCAGCCCGGACAGCCGGGAAGCTTTCTTT; d_gene: .; abundance: few; v_gene: TRBV4-1; j_gene: TRBJ1-1
CDR3aa: CASSTIAGGNAPPLHF; CDR3nt: TGTGCCAGCAGCACGATAGCCGGGGGGAACGCGCCACCCCTCCACTTT; d_gene: .; abundance: few; v_gene: TRBV7-2; j_gene: TRBJ1-6
CDR3aa: CASSLRDWGASGRAGDTQYF; CDR3nt: TGTGCCAGCAGCTTAAGGGATTGGGGGGCTAGCGGGAGGGCGGGAGATACGCAGTATTTT; d_gene: TRBD2; abundance: .; v_gene: TRBV11-2; j_gene: TRBJ2-3
CDR3aa: CATSDPKTANYGYTF; CDR3nt: TGTGCCACCAGTGATCCCAAGACAGCAAACTATGGCTACACCTTC; d_gene: .; abundance: .; v_gene: TRBV24-1; j_gene: TRBJ1-2
CDR3aa: CASTPTRFRTEAFF; CDR3nt: TGTGCCAGCACTCCTACGAGATTCCGCACTGAAGCTTTCTTT; d_gene: .; abundance: many; v_gene: TRBV7-2; j_gene: TRBJ1-1
CDR3aa: CASSLVGPTGANVLTF; CDR3nt: TGTGCCAGCAGTTTGGTAGGGCCCACTGGGGCCAACGTCCTGACTTTC; d_gene: .; abundance: .; v_gene: TRBV28; j_gene: TRBJ2-6